The clone carrying this T cell receptor (beta chain) was counted many times. Its matching antigen is unknown. This sample is part of a study of T cells after yellow fever vaccination. This CDR3 comprises 12 residues. CDR1 LGHDT and CDR2 YNNKEL come from the germline V gene (reference sequence). The V and J ends lost 4 bases and 10 bases respectively, with 11 bases between them. TCRdb re-derived calls from the 5' RACE reads in MiXCR, one entry per CDR3 protein. The sample yields 280,000 or so distinct CDR3 sequences, 7.5% to 9.5% seen once. Study-level points and caveats: Booster samples showed a return of most primary-vaccination clones (around 96% CD4, 85% to 90% CD8).

This sequence joins TRBV3-1 and TRBJ2-1, with D maybe TRBD2 (6 bases). This receptor was obtained from a man in his late teens or twenties who received the YFV17D yellow fever vaccine. The sample here was CD4+ T cells sorted from PBMCs, taken 5 days after the yellow fever booster vaccination. CDR3 in amino acids: CASSLQAGEQFF. DNA for the CDR3: TGTGCCAGCAGCCTCCAGGCGGGGGAGCAGTTCTTC.